The present entry profiles one T cell receptor beta chain with its context. Its antigen is not known. The data belong to a study of CD8 T cells in ankylosing spondylitis. Study-wide findings and caveats: A TCR beta motif of several highly homologous variants appeared characteristic of ankylosing spondylitis blood. Clones linked to disease were reported to show significant enrichment in matched ankylosing spondylitis synovial fluid.

Quantitative 5'-RACE with molecular barcodes produced the TCR beta libraries. MiXCR was run by TCRdb on the 5' RACE reads, yielding one entry per CDR3 protein. This sample has 250,000 or so distinct CDR3 sequences, with more than 15% found just once. This CDR3 region has 15 residues. Trimming took 1 base from V and 7 from J; bases not matched to a gene: 7. Germline CDR1 is MGHRA and CDR2 is YSYEKL. The sample consisted of blood, either unsorted or a sorted T cell fraction (not recorded which). V usage is TRBV4-1 and J usage is TRBJ2-1; 7 positions agree with TRBD1. This TCR came from a male donor with ankylosing spondylitis or in good health (not recorded which). Here the CDR3 DNA reads TGCGCCAGCAGCCAAGGTCAGGGGGTAGGAAATGAGCAGTTCTTC. Translation gives CASSQGQGVGNEQFF.